This T cell receptor beta chain was captured in a study of regulatory T cells in long-lasting Graves disease. Study context: Less than 3 months of antithyroid drugs had been taken by newly diagnosed Graves' patients.

Study-wide results and limits: Study of thyroid tissue was not done, with only peripheral blood studied.

To make TCR beta libraries, researchers used iRepertoire HTBI primers and Arm-PCR of CDR3 regions. TCRdb analysed the multiplex PCR reads with MiXCR anew, one entry per CDR3 protein. The sample has about 430,000 distinct CDR3 sequences; 15% are singletons. With regard to this clonotype: Its antigen is as yet unknown.

The CDR3 has 15 amino acids. Germline loops: CDR1 SGHTA, CDR2 FQGNSA. J gave up 1 base and V 6 bases, and 5 bases lay outside the gene matches. The time point: newly diagnosed GD, antithyroid drugs for less than 3 months. PBMCs were the source of the RNA used for TCR sequencing. By American Thyroid Association guidelines, Graves' disease was diagnosed in the cohort. This sample also belongs to another study, concerning T cells in Graves' hyperthyroidism and ophthalmopathy. That study adds: Patients were excluded for uncontrolled infection, other autoimmune disease, pregnancy or lactation.

The input for sequencing was peripheral blood mononuclear cells (PBMCs), taken at new diagnosis, from a patient treated with antithyroid drugs. This clonotype was obtained from a woman aged 35 to 49 with Graves disease. This chain connects TRBV7-2 to TRBJ2-7; TRBD2 matches at 11 bases. This chain's CDR3 is CASRATSGNSYEQYF. The CDR3 region has the DNA TGTGCCAGCAGAGCGACTAGCGGGAATTCCTACGAGCAGTACTTC.